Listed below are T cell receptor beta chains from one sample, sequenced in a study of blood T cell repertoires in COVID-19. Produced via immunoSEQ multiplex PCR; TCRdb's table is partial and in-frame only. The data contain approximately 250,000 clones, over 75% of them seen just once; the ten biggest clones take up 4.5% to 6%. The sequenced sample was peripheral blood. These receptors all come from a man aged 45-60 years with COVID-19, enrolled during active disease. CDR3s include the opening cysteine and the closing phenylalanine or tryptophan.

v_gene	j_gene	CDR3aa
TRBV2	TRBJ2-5	CASSERQETQYF
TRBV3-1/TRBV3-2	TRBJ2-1	CASSQGRWGLSYNEQFF
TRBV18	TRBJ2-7	CASSPSGVDFYEQYF
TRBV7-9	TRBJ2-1	CASSLTGNNEQFF
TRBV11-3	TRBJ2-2	CASSYDRGFTGELFF
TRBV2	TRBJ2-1	CASSDRGQSEQFF
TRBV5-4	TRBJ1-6	CASSVGEESYNSPLHF
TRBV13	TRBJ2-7	CASSAGTTYEQYF
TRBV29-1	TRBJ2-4	CSVVSGAAKNIQYF
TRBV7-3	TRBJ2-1	CASSFARENPNEQFF
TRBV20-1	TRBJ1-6	CSASVRLGQALGSNSPLHF
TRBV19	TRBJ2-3	CASSILTSGGPTDTQYF
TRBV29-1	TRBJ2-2	CSGILAGGSRGELFF
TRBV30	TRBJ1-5	CAWSGGFGFYSNQPQHF
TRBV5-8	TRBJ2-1	CASSLDSVHNEQFF
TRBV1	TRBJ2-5	CTSSQPNRADMAPAQETQYF
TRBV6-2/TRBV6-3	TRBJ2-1	CASSETGRSQQFF
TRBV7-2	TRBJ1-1	CASSLRQGATEAFF
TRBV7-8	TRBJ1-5	CASSLGGSYQPQHF
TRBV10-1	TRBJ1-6	CASSPTTGGNSPLHF
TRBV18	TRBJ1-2	CASSPGQSNYGYTF
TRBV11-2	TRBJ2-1	CASSFSGYEQFF
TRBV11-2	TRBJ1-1	CASSASGTAVSEAFF
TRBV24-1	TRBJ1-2	CATSDLSGTGISGYTF
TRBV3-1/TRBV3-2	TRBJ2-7	CASSLGGAGYEQYF
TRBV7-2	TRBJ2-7	CASSFFRTPTYEQYF
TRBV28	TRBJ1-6	CASRSQLYNSPLHF
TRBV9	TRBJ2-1	CASSASGGSYNEQFF
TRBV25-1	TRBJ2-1	CATSGYNEQFF
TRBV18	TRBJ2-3	CASSPDSHTDTQYF
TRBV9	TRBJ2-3	CASSVSQSTDTQYF
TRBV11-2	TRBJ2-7	CASSWGGTSSYEQYF
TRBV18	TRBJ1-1	CASSRIRSNLEGTEAFF
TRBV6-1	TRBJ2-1	CASSGAGYSSYNEQFF
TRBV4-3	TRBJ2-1	CASSQDVQGGNEQFF
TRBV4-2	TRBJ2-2	CASSQGSSGTGELFF
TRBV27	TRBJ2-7	CASSWTGPSEQYF
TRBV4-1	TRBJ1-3	CASSQAGVAGNTIYF
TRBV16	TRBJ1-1	CASSPSGGPEAFF